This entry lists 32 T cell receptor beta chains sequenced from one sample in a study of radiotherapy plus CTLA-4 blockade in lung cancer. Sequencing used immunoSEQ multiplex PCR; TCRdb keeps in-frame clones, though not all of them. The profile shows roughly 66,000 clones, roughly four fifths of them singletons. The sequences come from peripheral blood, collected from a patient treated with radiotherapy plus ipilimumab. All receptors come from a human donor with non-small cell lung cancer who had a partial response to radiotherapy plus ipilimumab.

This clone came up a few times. CDR3 amino acids: CASSIYRGLPDEQYF. CDR3 in DNA: TGTGCCAGCAGTATCTACAGGGGGCTCCCAGACGAGCAGTACTTC. J is TRBJ2-7 and V is TRBV27; the match to TRBD1 covers 9 bases. Losses at the gene ends were 5 bases for V and 5 bases for J; bases not matched to a gene: 10. CDR3 length equals 15 residues. Germline V gene data show CDR1 as MNHEY and CDR2 as SMNVEV (reference sequence).

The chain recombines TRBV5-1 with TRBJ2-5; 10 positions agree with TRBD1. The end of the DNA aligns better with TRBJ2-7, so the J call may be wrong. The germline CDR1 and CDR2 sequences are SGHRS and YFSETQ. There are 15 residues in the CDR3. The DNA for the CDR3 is TGCGCCAGCAGCTTATACGGACAGGGGGAGTACGAGCAGTACTTC. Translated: CASSLYGQGEYEQYF.

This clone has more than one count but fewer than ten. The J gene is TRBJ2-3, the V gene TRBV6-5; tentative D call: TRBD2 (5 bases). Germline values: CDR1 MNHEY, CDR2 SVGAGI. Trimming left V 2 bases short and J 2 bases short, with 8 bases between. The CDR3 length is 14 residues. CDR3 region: CASSYKRPTDTQYF. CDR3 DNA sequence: TGTGCCAGCAGTTACAAGCGGCCCACAGATACGCAGTATTTT.

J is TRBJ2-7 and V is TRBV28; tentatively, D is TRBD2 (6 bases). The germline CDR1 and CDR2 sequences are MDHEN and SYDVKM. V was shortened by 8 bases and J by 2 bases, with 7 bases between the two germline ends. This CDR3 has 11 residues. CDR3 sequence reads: CASGGAYEQYF. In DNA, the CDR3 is TGTGCCAGCGGAGGGGCCTACGAGCAGTACTTC.

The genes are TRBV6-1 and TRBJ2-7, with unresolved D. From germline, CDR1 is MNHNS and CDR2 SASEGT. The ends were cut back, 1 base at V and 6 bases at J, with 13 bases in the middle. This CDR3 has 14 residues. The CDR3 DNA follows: TGTGCCAGCAGTGAAGGCGGAACGCTACGCGAGCAGTACTTC. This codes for CASSEGGTLREQYF.

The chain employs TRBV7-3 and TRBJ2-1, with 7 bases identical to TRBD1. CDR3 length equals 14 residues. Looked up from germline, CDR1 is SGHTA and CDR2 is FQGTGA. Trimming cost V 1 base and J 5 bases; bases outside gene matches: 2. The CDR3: CASSLRGGHNEQFF. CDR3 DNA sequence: TGTGCCAGCAGCTTAAGAGGGGGCCACAATGAGCAGTTCTTC.

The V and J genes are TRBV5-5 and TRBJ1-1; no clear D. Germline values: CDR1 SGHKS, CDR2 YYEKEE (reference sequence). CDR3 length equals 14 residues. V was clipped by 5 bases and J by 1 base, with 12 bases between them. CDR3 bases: TGTGCCAGCAGTCTGGAGGCAGCGAACACTGAAGCTTTCTTT. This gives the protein CASSLEAANTEAFF.

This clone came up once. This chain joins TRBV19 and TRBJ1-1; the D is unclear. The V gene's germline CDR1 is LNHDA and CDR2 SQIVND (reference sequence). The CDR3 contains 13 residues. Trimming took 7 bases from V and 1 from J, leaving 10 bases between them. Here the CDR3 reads CASKRHSNTEAFF. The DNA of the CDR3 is TGTGCCAGTAAGAGGCACTCGAACACTGAAGCTTTCTTT. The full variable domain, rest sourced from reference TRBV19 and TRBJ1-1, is DGGITQSPKYLFRKEGQNVTLSCEQNLNHDAMYWYRQDPGQGLRLIYYSQIVNDFQKGDIAEGYSVSREKKESFPLTVTSAQKNPTAFYLCASKRHSNTEAFFGQGTRLTVV.

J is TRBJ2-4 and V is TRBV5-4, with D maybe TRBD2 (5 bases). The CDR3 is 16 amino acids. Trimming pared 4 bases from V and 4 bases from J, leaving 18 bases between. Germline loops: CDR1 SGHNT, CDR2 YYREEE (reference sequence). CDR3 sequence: CASSQPSEGGKNIQYF. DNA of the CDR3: TGTGCCAGCAGCCAACCATCAGAGGGTGGGAAAAACATTCAGTACTTC.

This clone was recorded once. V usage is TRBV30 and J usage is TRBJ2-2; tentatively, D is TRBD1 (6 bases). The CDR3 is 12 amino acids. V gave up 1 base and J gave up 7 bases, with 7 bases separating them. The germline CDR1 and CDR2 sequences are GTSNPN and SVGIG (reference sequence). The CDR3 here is CAWSEGGGELFF. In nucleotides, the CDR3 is TGTGCCTGGAGTGAAGGGGGCGGGGAGCTGTTTTTT.

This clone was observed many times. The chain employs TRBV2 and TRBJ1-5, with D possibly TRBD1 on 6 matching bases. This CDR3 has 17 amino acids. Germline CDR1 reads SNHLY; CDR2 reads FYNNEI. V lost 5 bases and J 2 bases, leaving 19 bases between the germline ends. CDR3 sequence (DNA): TGTGCCAGCAGTTCCCAGACGGGGGGCAGGGGCAATCAGCCCCAGCATTTT. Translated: CASSSQTGGRGNQPQHF.

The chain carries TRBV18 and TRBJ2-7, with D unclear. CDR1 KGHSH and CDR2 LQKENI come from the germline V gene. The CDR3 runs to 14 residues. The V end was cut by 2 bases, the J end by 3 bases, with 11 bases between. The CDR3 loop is CASSPAAANYEQYF. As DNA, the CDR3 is TGTGCCAGCTCACCAGCGGCAGCAAACTACGAGCAGTACTTC.

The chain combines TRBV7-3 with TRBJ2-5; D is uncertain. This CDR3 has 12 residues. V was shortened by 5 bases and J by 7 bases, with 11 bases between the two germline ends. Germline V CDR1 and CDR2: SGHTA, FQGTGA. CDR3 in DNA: TGTGCCAGCAGCCCCTCTTACGGGACCCAGTACTTC. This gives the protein CASSPSYGTQYF.

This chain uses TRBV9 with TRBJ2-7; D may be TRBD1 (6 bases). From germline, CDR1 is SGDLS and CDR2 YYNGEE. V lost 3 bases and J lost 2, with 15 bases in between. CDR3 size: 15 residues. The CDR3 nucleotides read TGTGCCAGCAGCGCCGACACAGGGCCCACCTACGAGCAGTACTTC. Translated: CASSADTGPTYEQYF.

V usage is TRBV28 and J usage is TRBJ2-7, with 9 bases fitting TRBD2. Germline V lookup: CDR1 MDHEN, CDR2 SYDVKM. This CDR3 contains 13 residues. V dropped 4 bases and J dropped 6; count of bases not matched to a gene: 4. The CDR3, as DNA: TGTGCCAGCAGTTGGACTAGCGAGGGCGAGCAGTACTTC. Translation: CASSWTSEGEQYF.

The CDR3 region is CASRAGLEYEQYF. CDR3 DNA sequence: TGTGCCAGCAGGGCGGGACTAGAGTACGAGCAGTACTTC. This chain uses TRBV6-1 with TRBJ2-5; TRBD2 matches at 8 bases. Gene TRBJ2-7 matches the end of the DNA better, so the J call may be wrong. CDR3 size: 13 residues. Germline assignment: CDR1 MNHNS and CDR2 SASEGT.

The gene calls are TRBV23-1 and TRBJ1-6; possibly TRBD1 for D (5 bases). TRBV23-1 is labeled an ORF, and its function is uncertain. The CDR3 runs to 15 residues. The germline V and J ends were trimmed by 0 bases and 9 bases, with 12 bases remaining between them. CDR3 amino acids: CASSQSAGQTSPLHF. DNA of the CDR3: TGCGCCAGCAGTCAATCGGCAGGGCAAACTTCACCCCTCCACTTT.

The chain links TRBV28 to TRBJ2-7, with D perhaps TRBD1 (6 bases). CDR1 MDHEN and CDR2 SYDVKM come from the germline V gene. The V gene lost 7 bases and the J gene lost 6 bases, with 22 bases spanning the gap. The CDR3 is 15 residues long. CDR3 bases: TGTGCCAGCACTCTAGGGGGAACCTCCCTCGTCGAGCAGTACTTC. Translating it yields CASTLGGTSLVEQYF.

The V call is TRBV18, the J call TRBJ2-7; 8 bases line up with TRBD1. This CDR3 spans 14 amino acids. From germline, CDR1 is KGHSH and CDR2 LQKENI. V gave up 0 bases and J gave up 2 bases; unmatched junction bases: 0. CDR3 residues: CASSPPTGAYEQYF. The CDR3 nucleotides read TGTGCCAGCTCACCACCGACAGGGGCCTACGAGCAGTACTTC.

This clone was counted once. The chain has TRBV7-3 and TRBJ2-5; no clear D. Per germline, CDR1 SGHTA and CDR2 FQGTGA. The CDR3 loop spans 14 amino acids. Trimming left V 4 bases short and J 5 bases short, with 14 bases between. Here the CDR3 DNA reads TGTGCCAGCAGCTCCGGGTCGCCCGGGGAGACCCAGTACTTC. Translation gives CASSSGSPGETQYF.

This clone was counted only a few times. The CDR3 nucleotides read TGTGCCAGCAAGGCTAGCGGGGACTACGAGCAGTACTTC. Translating it yields CASKASGDYEQYF. The V call is TRBV25-1, the J call TRBJ2-7, with TRBD2 identical over 9 bases. Germline lookup yields CDR1 MGHDK and CDR2 SYGVNS. The CDR3 covers 13 residues. V shed 7 bases, J shed 3 bases, and the junction held 4 bases outside the gene matches.

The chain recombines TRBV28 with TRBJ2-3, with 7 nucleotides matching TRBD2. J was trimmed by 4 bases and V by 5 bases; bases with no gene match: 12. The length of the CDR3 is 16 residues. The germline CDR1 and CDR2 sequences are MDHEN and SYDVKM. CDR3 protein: CASSTPSAGDADTQYF. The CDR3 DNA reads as TGTGCCAGCAGTACCCCTTCGGCGGGAGACGCAGATACGCAGTATTTT.

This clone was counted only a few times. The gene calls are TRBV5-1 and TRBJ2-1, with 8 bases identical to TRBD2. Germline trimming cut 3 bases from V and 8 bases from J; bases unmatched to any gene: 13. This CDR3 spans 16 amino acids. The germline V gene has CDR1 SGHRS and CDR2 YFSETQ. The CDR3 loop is CASSSAAGGVEDEQFF. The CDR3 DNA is TGCGCCAGCAGCTCCGCGGCGGGGGGCGTGGAGGATGAGCAGTTCTTC.

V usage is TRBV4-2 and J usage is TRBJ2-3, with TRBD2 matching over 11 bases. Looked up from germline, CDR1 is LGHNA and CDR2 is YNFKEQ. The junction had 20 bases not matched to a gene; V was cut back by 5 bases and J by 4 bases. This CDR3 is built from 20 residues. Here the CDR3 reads CASSSRILAGDRIGADTQYF. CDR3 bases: TGTGCCAGCAGCTCCCGGATACTAGCGGGAGACCGGATCGGGGCAGATACGCAGTATTTT.

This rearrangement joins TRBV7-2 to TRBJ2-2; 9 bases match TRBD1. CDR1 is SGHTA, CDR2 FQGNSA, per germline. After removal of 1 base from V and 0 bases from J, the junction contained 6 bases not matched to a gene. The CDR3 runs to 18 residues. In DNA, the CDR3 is TGTGCCAGCAGCTTAGTTTGGACAGGGGTTTCGAACACCGGGGAGCTGTTTTTT. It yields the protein CASSLVWTGVSNTGELFF.

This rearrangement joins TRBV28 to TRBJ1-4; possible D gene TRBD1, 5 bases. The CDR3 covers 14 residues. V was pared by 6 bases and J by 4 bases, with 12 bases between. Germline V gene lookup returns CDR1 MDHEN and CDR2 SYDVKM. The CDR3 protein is CASSPGHINEKLFF. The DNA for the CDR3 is TGTGCCAGCAGCCCCGGACATATTAATGAAAAACTGTTTTTT.

The CDR3 region has the DNA TGTGCCAGCTCACCGGGACAAGCCAATAACTATGGCTACACCTTC. This sequence encodes CASSPGQANNYGYTF. The chain is built from TRBV18 and TRBJ1-2, with D perhaps TRBD1 (6 bases). V gave up 3 bases and J gave up 1 base, with 12 bases separating them. From germline, CDR1 is KGHSH and CDR2 LQKENI. This CDR3 comprises 15 residues.

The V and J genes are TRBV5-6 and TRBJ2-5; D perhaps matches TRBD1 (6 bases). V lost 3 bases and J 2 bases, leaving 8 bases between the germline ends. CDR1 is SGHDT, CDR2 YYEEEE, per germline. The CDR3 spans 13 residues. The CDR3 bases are TGTGCCAGCAGCTCCGGACAGCAAGAGACCCAGTACTTC. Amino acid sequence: CASSSGQQETQYF.

CDR3 sequence reads: CASSSGGINYGYTF. In DNA, the CDR3 is TGTGCCAGCAGTTCTGGGGGCATCAACTATGGCTACACCTTC. The chain carries TRBV6-1 and TRBJ1-2; tentative D call: TRBD1 (6 bases). V dropped 5 bases and J dropped 2 bases, with 12 bases sitting between them. Germline lookup yields CDR1 MNHNS and CDR2 SASEGT. CDR3 length: 14 amino acids.

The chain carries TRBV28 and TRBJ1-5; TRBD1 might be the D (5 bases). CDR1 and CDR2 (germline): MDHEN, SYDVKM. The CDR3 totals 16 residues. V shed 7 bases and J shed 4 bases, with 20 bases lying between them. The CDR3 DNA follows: TGTGCCAGCACTCAAAAGCGGGGGGTAGCAAATCAGCCCCAGCATTTT. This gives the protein CASTQKRGVANQPQHF.

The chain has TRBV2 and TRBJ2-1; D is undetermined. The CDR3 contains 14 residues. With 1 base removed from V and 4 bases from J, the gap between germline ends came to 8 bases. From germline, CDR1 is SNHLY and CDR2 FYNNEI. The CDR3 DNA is TGTGCCAGCAGTGAAGTTTCGGTTTACAATGAGCAGTTCTTC. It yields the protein CASSEVSVYNEQFF.

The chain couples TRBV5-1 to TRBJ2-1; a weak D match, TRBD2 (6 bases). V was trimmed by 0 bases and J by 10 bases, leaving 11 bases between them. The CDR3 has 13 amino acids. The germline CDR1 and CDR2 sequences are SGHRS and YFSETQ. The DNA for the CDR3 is TGCGCCAGCAGCTTGGCCGCGGGGAGCGAGCAGTTCTTC. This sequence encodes CASSLAAGSEQFF.